This TCR beta chain was identified during a study of cytomegalovirus exposure and HLA in healthy donors. For this clone: Its cognate antigen is unknown.

The junction had 9 bases not matched to a gene; V was cut back by 4 bases and J by 2 bases. There are 16 residues in the CDR3. Germline loops: CDR1 SGHNT, CDR2 YYREEE (reference sequence). Broader study findings: Some V segments, including TRBV6-2 and TRBV6-3, were excluded as indistinguishable.

The PCR was carried out with 60 Vbeta primers and 13 Jbeta primers. Repertoires were generated with immunoSEQ multiplex PCR, while TCRdb's copy carries only in-frame clones and drops some. The repertoire has some 160,000 clones, 76% of them found once; the top ten carry under 2%. Source material: PBMCs. This receptor was obtained from a woman aged 35 to 49 in good health and CMV-seronegative. The gene calls are TRBV5-4 and TRBJ2-5, with 9 positions matching TRBD1. The CDR3 nucleotides read TGTGCCAGCAGCACTAGACAGGGGGTATCTCAAGAGACCCAGTACTTC. Residues: CASSTRQGVSQETQYF.